This T cell receptor beta chain derives from a study of OX40 agonist ivuxolimab in advanced cancers. Germline trimming cut 4 bases from V and 6 bases from J; bases unmatched to any gene: 17. This CDR3 comprises 18 residues. The germline V gene has CDR1 MDHEN and CDR2 SYDVKM. The method was immunoSEQ multiplex PCR; TCRdb's version includes in-frame clones alone and lacks a portion of them. The repertoire consists of some 20,000 clones, with approximately 80% occurring once and the leading ten covering approximately 3.1%. The chain employs TRBV28 and TRBJ2-1, with TRBD2 identical over 8 bases. The source of this sequence is an adult with an advanced solid tumor such as melanoma, head and neck, liver or kidney cancer. This sample comprised CD4+ or CD8+ T cells sorted from blood, obtained in a trial of the OX40 agonist ivuxolimab. The CDR3 loop is CASSSRPSGSNPRNEQFF. CDR3 bases: TGTGCCAGCAGTTCCCGCCCGAGCGGGAGTAATCCTCGCAATGAGCAGTTCTTC.